Here is one T cell receptor beta chain with its context. No cognate antigen has been identified for it. The input lacks base qualities; no much larger clone sits a single base away. This entry comes from a study of blood T cell repertoires in COVID-19 (dated by TCRdb to about 2020). About the study as a whole: Samples covering the acute and convalescent phases of COVID-19 were provided by collaborators in the United States, Italy and Spain. The prospective study material was composed of cDNA or gDNA derived from T cells, B-cell-depleted T cells, or PBMCs. Subjects who had been exposed to COVID-19, were actively infected with it, or had recovered from it provided the deeply sampled blood TCRbeta repertoires that made up the dataset. The repertoires were made available in a free public database intended to serve as a resource for research on the immune response to SARS-CoV-2. The samples were drawn from the first 160 participants of the ongoing ImmuneRACE study and from roughly 1,300 subjects provided by 6 global collaborators. Nearly every sample came with metadata listing a de-identified subject ID, COVID-19 status, age in years and sex. Where available, HLA class I and class II types were obtained from metadata supplied by the sample provider rather than from assay-based typing.

Overall study outcomes, separate from this receptor: The amount of clinical and demographic metadata varied by source and participant and was provided uncurated.

TCRbeta CDR3 regions were amplified from genomic DNA by means of the immunoSEQ Assay, a bias-controlled multiplex PCR. Under the source paper's analysis protocol: The number of nucleated cells in each sample was estimated from the amplification of reference gene primers within the assay. Sequence reads were collapsed and filtered to measure the absolute abundance of every unique TCRbeta CDR3 rearrangement. For each sample, productive Simpson clonality was calculated as the square root of Simpson's diversity index across productive rearrangements. The source is immuneACCESS, and TCRdb retained only in-frame sequences with V and J called. Part of the clones is not carried over; for the studies checked, unresolved V genes explain less than half of this, and the remainder is unexplained. V, J and clone size derive from that table, while D and trimming were established from the DNA sequence. The sample yields 150,000 to 200,000 clones; roughly 87% were counted once. Jointly, the top ten make up 1% to 1.5% of the sample.

Participants in the prospective study were enrolled through a virtual design, were aged about 18 to 100 years, and lived in under 25 United States geographic areas. In the prospective study, cohorts were assigned on the basis of participant-reported clinical history obtained from a screening survey and a study questionnaire. In the prospective study, mobile phlebotomists collected whole blood, serum and a nasopharyngeal or oropharyngeal swab from each participant. Additional blood draws and questionnaires over an approximately two-month period could optionally be provided by prospective study participants. Blood samples from the prospective study were shipped frozen or at room temperature prior to DNA extraction. The CDR3 covers 13 residues, taking in both the cysteine and the phenylalanine. Of all the DNA, just the CDR3 is kept, 39 bases in frame from base 1. V is shortened by 4 bases, J by 3 bases, and the region joining them spans 10 bases.

The sequence links TRBV12-3 or TRBV12-4 to TRBJ2-7; TRBD2 is perhaps the D gene, given 5 matching bases. This clonotype was sampled from a human donor with acute COVID-19. The donor label of this sample is uncertain. The sample taken for sequencing was PBMCs or T cells enriched from blood (not recorded which). The nucleotides are TGTGCCAGCAGTTCTGTCGGGGACTACGAGCAGTACTTC. Translated, this is CASSSVGDYEQYF.